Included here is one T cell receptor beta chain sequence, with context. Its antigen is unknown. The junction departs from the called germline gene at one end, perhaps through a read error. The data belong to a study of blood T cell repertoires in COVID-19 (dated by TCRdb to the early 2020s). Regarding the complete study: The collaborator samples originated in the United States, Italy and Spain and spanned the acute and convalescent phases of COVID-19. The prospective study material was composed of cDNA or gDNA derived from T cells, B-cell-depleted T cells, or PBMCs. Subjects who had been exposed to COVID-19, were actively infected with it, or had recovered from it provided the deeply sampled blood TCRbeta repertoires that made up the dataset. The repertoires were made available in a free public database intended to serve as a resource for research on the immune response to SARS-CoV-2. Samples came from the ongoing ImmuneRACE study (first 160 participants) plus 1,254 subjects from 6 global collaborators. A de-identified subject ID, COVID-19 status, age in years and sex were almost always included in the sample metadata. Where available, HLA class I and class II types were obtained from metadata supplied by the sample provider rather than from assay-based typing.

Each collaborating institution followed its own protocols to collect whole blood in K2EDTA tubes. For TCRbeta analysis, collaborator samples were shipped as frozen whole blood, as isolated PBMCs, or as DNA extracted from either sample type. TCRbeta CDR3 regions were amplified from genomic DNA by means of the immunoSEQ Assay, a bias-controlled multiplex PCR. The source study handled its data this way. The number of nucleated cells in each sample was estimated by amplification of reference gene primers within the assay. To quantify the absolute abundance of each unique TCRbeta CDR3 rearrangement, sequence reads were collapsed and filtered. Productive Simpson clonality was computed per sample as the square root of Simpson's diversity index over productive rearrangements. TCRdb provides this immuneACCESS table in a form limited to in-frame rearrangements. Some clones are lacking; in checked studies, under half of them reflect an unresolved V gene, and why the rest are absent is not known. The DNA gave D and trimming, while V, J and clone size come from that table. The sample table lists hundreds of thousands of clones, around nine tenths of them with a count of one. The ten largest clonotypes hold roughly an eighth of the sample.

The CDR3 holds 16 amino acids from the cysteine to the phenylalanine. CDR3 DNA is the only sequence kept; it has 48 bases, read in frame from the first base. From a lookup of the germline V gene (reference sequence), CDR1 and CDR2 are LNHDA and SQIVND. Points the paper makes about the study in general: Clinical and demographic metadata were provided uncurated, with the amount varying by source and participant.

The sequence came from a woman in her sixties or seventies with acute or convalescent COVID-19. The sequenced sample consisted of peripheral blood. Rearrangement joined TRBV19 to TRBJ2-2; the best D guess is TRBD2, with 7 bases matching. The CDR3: CASRIGGGANTGELFF. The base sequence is TGTGCCAGTAGAATAGGCGGGGGCGCGAACACCGGGGAGCTGTTTTTT.